The entry below describes one T cell receptor beta chain. Its cognate antigen is unknown. Between the trimmed V and J ends, which lost 4 bases and 1 base, there was a span of 7 bases. The germline V gene encodes CDR1 SNHLY and CDR2 FYNNEI. The CDR3 loop spans 13 amino acids. The method was immunoSEQ multiplex PCR; TCRdb's version includes in-frame clones alone and lacks a portion of them. Here the sample spans some 28,000 clones, about 85% being singletons. This entry comes from a study of tissue T cells after allogeneic stem cell transplantation. Looking at the study overall: Of the grafts for graft-versus-host disease patients, several were unmodified and three CD34-selected. Pre-transplant PBMCs were recipient-derived, available from a handful of GVHD patients.

General study results and limits: This small cohort was clinically heterogeneous, and sampling depth was a limitation. Tissue-detected TCR repertoire was only partly captured by blood and spleen T cells.

This TCR came from a woman between 18 and 49 years old who later had graft-versus-host disease after an allogeneic stem cell transplant. The material was blood, obtained before transplantation. The V and J genes are TRBV2 and TRBJ1-1, with D perhaps matching TRBD1 (5 bases). CDR3 coding DNA: TGTGCCAGCAGTGGGGGGGGGAACACTGAAGCTTTCTTT. It codes for CASSGGGNTEAFF.